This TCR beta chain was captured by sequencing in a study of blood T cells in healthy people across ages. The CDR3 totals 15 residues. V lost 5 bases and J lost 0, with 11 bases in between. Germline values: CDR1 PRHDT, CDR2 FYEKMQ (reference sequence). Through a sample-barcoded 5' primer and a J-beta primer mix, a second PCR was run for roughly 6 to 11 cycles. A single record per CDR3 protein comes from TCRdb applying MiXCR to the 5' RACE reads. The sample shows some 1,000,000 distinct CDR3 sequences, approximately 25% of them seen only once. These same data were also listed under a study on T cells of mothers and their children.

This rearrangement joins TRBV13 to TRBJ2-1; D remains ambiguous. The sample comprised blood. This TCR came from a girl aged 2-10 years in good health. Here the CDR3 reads CASSPIGGSYNEQFF. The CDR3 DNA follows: TGTGCCAGCAGCCCTATAGGCGGCTCCTACAATGAGCAGTTCTTC.